This T cell receptor (beta chain) appears in the sequencing data of a study of human T cells and chemical hapten exposure. Overall study context: Minor pooled library volume differences mainly drove per-sample TCR yield variation. General observations from the study: Those TCRs sitting above 1 in 1000 frequency stayed the same with DPC sensitization. Alopecia affecting every donor means their immune response may not match healthy people's.

This clonotype was picked up a small number of times. Antigen specificity is unknown. This sample's time point: patch test 1, 2 weeks after DPC sensitization. This sample's treatment: therapeutic diphenylcyclopropenone sensitization with weekly scalp DPC. From germline, CDR1 is KGHSH and CDR2 LQKENI. The CDR3 totals 18 residues. Trimming cost V 1 base and J 5 bases; bases outside gene matches: 11. Unique molecular identifiers were attached to individual cDNA molecules during library preparation. TCRdb re-derived calls from the RACE reads in MiXCR, one entry per CDR3 protein. The sample records tens of thousands of distinct CDR3 sequences, about 9.4% being singletons.

This sample comprised whole blood, obtained in connection with sensitization to the hapten diphenylcyclopropenone (DPC). This clonotype was sampled from a woman in her forties or fifties with alopecia areata. Some clones in this sample may be carry-over from other donors' samples. V is TRBV18 and J is TRBJ2-3, with 11 bases matching TRBD1. The CDR3: CASSPLNPGQGGRDTQYF. The CDR3 region has the DNA TGTGCCAGCTCACCACTCAATCCGGGACAGGGGGGTCGAGATACGCAGTATTTT. The variable domain in full, with the rest retrieved from reference TRBV18 and TRBJ2-3, is NAGVMQNPRHLVRRRGQEARLRCSPMKGHSHVYWYRQLPEEGLKFMVYLQKENIIDESGMPKERFSAEFPKEGPSILRIQQVVRGDSAAYFCASSPLNPGQGGRDTQYFGPGTRLTVL.